This is a list of T cell receptor beta chains from one sample in a study of post-analysis software for immune sequencing data. MiXCR was run by TCRdb on the PCR reads, yielding one entry per CDR3 protein. The sample includes hundreds of thousands of distinct CDR3 sequences, about 40% of them seen just once. The material sequenced was blood. Every receptor here comes from a girl aged 10 to 17 with multiple sclerosis. CDR3s include the opening cysteine and the closing phenylalanine or tryptophan. D genes are given only for firm matches. Clone sizes are given selectively: once, few, many, or a class where the clone is expanded.

D: .; J: TRBJ1-1; length: 12; size: .; V: TRBV6-5; CDR3: CASYRVVSEAFF; DNA: TGTGCCAGTTACAGGGTGGTTTCTGAAGCTTTCTTT
D: .; J: TRBJ2-3; length: 13; size: .; V: TRBV12-3/TRBV12-4; CDR3: CASSFEYTDTQYF; DNA: TGTGCCAGCAGTTTTGAGTACACAGATACGCAGTATTTT
D: TRBD1; J: TRBJ1-6; length: 14; size: many; V: TRBV25-1; CDR3: CASSGGTGGLSLHF; DNA: TGTGCCAGCAGTGGCGGGACAGGGGGATTATCCCTCCACTTT
D: TRBD2; J: TRBJ2-1; length: 16; size: .; V: TRBV11-2; CDR3: CASSLLIAGGHNEQFF; DNA: TGTGCCAGCAGCTTACTAATAGCGGGAGGGCACAATGAGCAGTTCTTC
D: TRBD2; J: TRBJ2-1; length: 20; size: .; V: TRBV12-3/TRBV12-4; CDR3: CASSPLGGGSPWEGLREQFF; DNA: TGTGCCAGCAGTCCCCTCGGGGGGGGATCCCCCTGGGAGGGCCTTAGGGAGCAGTTCTTC
D: .; J: TRBJ1-1; length: 19; size: .; V: TRBV11-2; CDR3: CASTQLGGWGDDMNTEAFF; DNA: TGTGCCAGCACCCAACTAGGGGGGTGGGGAGACGACATGAACACTGAAGCTTTCTTT
D: .; J: TRBJ2-1; length: 15; size: .; V: TRBV4-1; CDR3: CASSMGRIARNEQFF; DNA: TGCGCCAGCAGCATGGGCAGGATAGCGAGGAATGAGCAGTTCTTC
D: .; J: TRBJ2-4; length: 15; size: few; V: TRBV12-3/TRBV12-4; CDR3: CASSEDRPIINIQYF; DNA: TGTGCCAGCAGCGAAGACAGGCCCATAATAAACATTCAGTACTTC
D: TRBD1; J: TRBJ2-1; length: 14; size: .; V: TRBV20-1; CDR3: CSAREWTGYNEQFF; DNA: TGCAGTGCTAGAGAGTGGACAGGCTACAATGAGCAGTTCTTC
D: .; J: TRBJ1-1; length: 14; size: .; V: TRBV6-1; CDR3: CASSASTGDTEAFF; DNA: TGTGCCAGCAGTGCCTCCACGGGGGACACTGAAGCTTTCTTT
D: .; J: TRBJ1-1; length: 16; size: .; V: TRBV20-1; CDR3: CSARDGGAAENTEAFF; DNA: TGCAGTGCTAGAGATGGGGGGGCGGCTGAAAACACTGAAGCTTTCTTT
D: .; J: TRBJ2-3; length: 12; size: .; V: TRBV20-1; CDR3: CSAERGTDTQYF; DNA: TGCAGTGCTGAGAGGGGCACAGATACGCAGTATTTT
D: TRBD1; J: TRBJ1-2; length: 15; size: few; V: TRBV6-5; CDR3: CASSPRGTANYGYTF; DNA: TGTGCCAGCAGCCCGAGGGGGACAGCTAACTATGGCTACACCTTC
D: TRBD1; J: TRBJ1-1; length: 16; size: .; V: TRBV4-1; CDR3: CASSRWDRGYNTEAFF; DNA: TGCGCCAGCAGCCGATGGGACAGGGGGTACAACACTGAAGCTTTCTTT
D: .; J: TRBJ2-1; length: 14; size: few; V: TRBV6-1; CDR3: CASSEGGIQETQFF; DNA: TGTGCCAGCAGTGAAGGGGGGATACAAGAGACCCAGTTCTTC
D: .; J: TRBJ1-5; length: 12; size: few; V: TRBV10-3; CDR3: CAISDLGLTQHF; DNA: TGTGCCATCAGTGACCTAGGTTTGACCCAGCATTTT
D: .; J: TRBJ2-7; length: 15; size: .; V: TRBV7-8; CDR3: CASSATGTYPHEQYF; DNA: TGTGCCAGCAGCGCGACCGGGACATACCCCCACGAGCAGTACTTC
D: .; J: TRBJ2-7; length: 15; size: .; V: TRBV12-3/TRBV12-4; CDR3: CASSSVWEGLKEQYF; DNA: TGTGCCAGCAGCTCTGTGTGGGAAGGTCTGAAAGAGCAGTACTTC
D: TRBD1; J: TRBJ2-3; length: 15; size: .; V: TRBV12-3/TRBV12-4; CDR3: CATRPGTGYTDTQYF; DNA: TGTGCCACCCGACCCGGGACAGGGTACACAGATACGCAGTATTTT
D: .; J: TRBJ2-3; length: 15; size: .; V: TRBV29-1; CDR3: CSVEGTEAMTDTQYF; DNA: TGCAGCGTTGAAGGGACGGAGGCGATGACAGATACGCAGTATTTT
D: TRBD1; J: TRBJ1-5; length: 15; size: .; V: TRBV20-1; CDR3: CSASRGRLHNQPQHF; DNA: TGCAGTGCTAGCAGGGGGCGCTTGCACAATCAGCCCCAGCATTTT
D: TRBD1; J: TRBJ1-2; length: 17; size: .; V: TRBV10-3; CDR3: CAISGHRGQSLVYGYTF; DNA: TGTGCCATCAGTGGCCACAGGGGACAGAGTTTAGTCTATGGCTACACCTTC
D: .; J: TRBJ2-6; length: 15; size: few; V: TRBV20-1; CDR3: CSALRRPSGANVLTF; DNA: TGCAGTGCTTTACGCCGACCCTCTGGGGCCAACGTCCTGACTTTC
D: .; J: TRBJ2-3; length: 14; size: few; V: TRBV5-1; CDR3: CASSLTGRLDTQYF; DNA: TGCGCCAGCAGCTTGACGGGGCGCCTAGATACGCAGTATTTT
D: TRBD1; J: TRBJ2-5; length: 16; size: .; V: TRBV29-1; CDR3: CSVEGTVQGAPETQYF; DNA: TGCAGCGTTGAAGGCACGGTACAGGGGGCTCCAGAGACCCAGTACTTC
D: TRBD1; J: TRBJ2-1; length: 16; size: few; V: TRBV7-2; CDR3: CASSLRDRPFYNEQFF; DNA: TGTGCCAGCAGCTTAAGGGACAGACCCTTCTACAATGAGCAGTTCTTC
D: TRBD2; J: TRBJ2-5; length: 15; size: .; V: TRBV12-3/TRBV12-4; CDR3: CASSYGGRARETQYF; DNA: TGTGCCAGCAGTTATGGCGGGAGGGCACGAGAGACCCAGTACTTC
D: .; J: TRBJ2-5; length: 14; size: .; V: TRBV4-1; CDR3: CASNAAGFQETQYF; DNA: TGCGCCAGCAACGCCGCGGGGTTCCAAGAGACCCAGTACTTC
D: .; J: TRBJ2-4; length: 11; size: .; V: TRBV12-3/TRBV12-4; CDR3: CACSEGGIQYF; DNA: TGTGCCTGCAGTGAAGGGGGCATTCAGTACTTC
D: .; J: TRBJ2-1; length: 12; size: .; V: TRBV4-1; CDR3: CASSAGRADQFF; DNA: TGCGCCAGCAGCGCTGGCCGGGCCGACCAGTTCTTC
D: .; J: TRBJ2-7; length: 12; size: .; V: TRBV12-3/TRBV12-4; CDR3: CASSVKGTGQYF; DNA: TGTGCCAGCAGCGTCAAGGGGACGGGGCAGTACTTC